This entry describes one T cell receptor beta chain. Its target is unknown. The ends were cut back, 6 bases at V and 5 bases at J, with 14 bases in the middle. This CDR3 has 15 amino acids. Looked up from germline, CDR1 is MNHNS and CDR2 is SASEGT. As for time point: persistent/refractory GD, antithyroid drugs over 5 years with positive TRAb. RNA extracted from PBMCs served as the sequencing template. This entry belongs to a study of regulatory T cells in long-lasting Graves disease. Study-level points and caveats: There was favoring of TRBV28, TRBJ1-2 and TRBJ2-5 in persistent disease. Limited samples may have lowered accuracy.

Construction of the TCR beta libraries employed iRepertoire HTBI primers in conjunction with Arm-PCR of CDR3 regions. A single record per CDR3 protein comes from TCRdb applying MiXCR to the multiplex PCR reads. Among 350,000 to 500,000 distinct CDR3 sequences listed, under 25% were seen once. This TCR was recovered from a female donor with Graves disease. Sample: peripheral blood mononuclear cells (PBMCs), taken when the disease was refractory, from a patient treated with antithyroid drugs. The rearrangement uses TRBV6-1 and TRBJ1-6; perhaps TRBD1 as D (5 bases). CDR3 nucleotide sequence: TGTGCCAGCAGCCAGGGTGGGTCGAATAATTCACCCCTCCACTTT. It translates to CASSQGGSNNSPLHF.